These 18 T cell receptor beta chains were all obtained from the same sample, sequenced in a study of naive and memory T cell subsets. No cognate antigen is known for these TCRs. The beta constant-region primer was an equimolar mix of two oligonucleotides covering TRBC1 and TRBC2. Nested alpha and beta constant-region primers with the SP2 primer drove four PCR rounds on ligated cDNA. Using its own MiXCR run on the UMI-ligation and nested PCR reads, TCRdb lists one record per CDR3 protein. The sample shows 95,000 to 110,000 distinct CDR3 sequences, about 15% of them seen only once. Study-level findings and limits: Possibly reflecting memory cells re-expressing CD45RA, a few larger clonotypes occurred in naive repertoires, especially CD8.

The sequenced sample consisted of naive CD8+ T cells from blood. The source is a human donor in good health.

The gene calls are TRBV7-3 and TRBJ2-2; the D is unclear. The CDR3 spans 11 residues. V lost 4 bases and J 10 bases, leaving 7 bases between the germline ends. Germline V lookup: CDR1 SGHTA, CDR2 FQGTGA. As DNA, the CDR3 is TGTGCCAGCAGCTCTGAGGTGGAGCTGTTTTTT. It specifies CASSSEVELFF.

The table lists this clonotype with a count of one. The J gene is TRBJ2-3, the V gene TRBV7-2; weak D call: TRBD2 (6 bases). This CDR3 region has 17 residues. Trimming took off 2 bases at V and 3 bases at J, with 18 bases between the two ends. The germline gives CDR1 SGHTA, CDR2 FQGNSA. The CDR3 reads CASSLSSYGSLTDTQYF. CDR3 nucleotide sequence: TGTGCCAGCAGCTTATCAAGCTACGGGAGTTTGACAGATACGCAGTATTTT.

In this sample, this clonotype turned up many times. This rearrangement joins TRBV5-6 to TRBJ1-5; D unresolved. The CDR3 extends over 12 amino acids. CDR1 and CDR2 from the germline V gene are SGHDT and YYEEEE. Deletions cut 3 bases from V and 4 bases from J, with 5 bases between. In DNA, the CDR3 is TGTGCCAGCAGCTCCCCAAATCAGCCCCAGCATTTT. Its translation: CASSSPNQPQHF.

This clonotype was seen only once. V and J are TRBV5-5 and TRBJ2-2, with 10 bases identical to TRBD1. CDR3 length: 18 amino acids. The V and J ends lost 6 bases and 1 base, in that order; junction bases with no gene match: 12. CDR1 and CDR2 (germline): SGHKS, YYEKEE (reference sequence). The CDR3 bases are TGTGCCAGCACCCAGACAGGGGGCGATCCCCTGAACACCGGGGAGCTGTTTTTT. This sequence encodes CASTQTGGDPLNTGELFF.

This clonotype was observed many times. The J gene is TRBJ1-1, the V gene TRBV29-1, with D perhaps TRBD1 (6 bases). Deletions cut 6 bases from V and 3 bases from J, with 14 bases between. CDR3 length equals 13 residues. Germline V CDR1 and CDR2: SQVTM, ANQGSEA. CDR3 sequence: CSVPIQGYTEAFF. CDR3 sequence (DNA): TGCAGCGTACCGATACAGGGTTACACTGAAGCTTTCTTT.

The chain uses TRBV7-9 and TRBJ2-1; D is ambiguous. The germline CDR1 and CDR2 sequences are SEHNR and FQNEAQ (reference sequence). The V gene lost 6 bases and the J gene lost 4 bases, with 13 bases spanning the gap. The CDR3 has 14 amino acids. The CDR3 reads CASSMPGPYNEQFF. CDR3 nucleotides: TGTGCCAGCAGTATGCCCGGGCCTTACAATGAGCAGTTCTTC. Full variable domain (rest looked up from reference TRBV7-9 and TRBJ2-1): DTGVSQNPRHKITKRGQNVTFRCDPISEHNRLYWYRQTLGQGPEFLTYFQNEAQLEKSRLLSDRFSAERPKGSFSTLEIQRTEQGDSAMYLCASSMPGPYNEQFFGPGTRLTVL.

This clonotype showed up many times. The CDR3 nucleotides are TGCAGCGTTGAAGGACAGGGGACCTATGGCTACACCTTC. Translation gives CSVEGQGTYGYTF. V and J are TRBV29-1 and TRBJ1-2; 8 positions match TRBD1. CDR1 SQVTM and CDR2 ANQGSEA come from the germline V gene. This CDR3 is 13 amino acids long. V shed 1 base, J shed 4 bases, and the junction held 2 bases outside the gene matches.

This clonotype was picked up many times. The chain links TRBV29-1 to TRBJ1-2; the D gene is possibly TRBD1 (6 bases). With 1 base removed from V and 8 bases from J, the gap between germline ends came to 11 bases. The germline CDR1 and CDR2 sequences are SQVTM and ANQGSEA. CDR3 size: 12 residues. The CDR3: CSVEGTVGGYTF. The CDR3 region has the DNA TGCAGCGTTGAAGGGACAGTAGGCGGCTACACCTTC. The full variable domain, completed using reference TRBV29-1 and TRBJ1-2, is SAVISQKPSRDICQRGTSLTIQCQVDSQVTMMFWYRQQPGQSLTLIATANQGSEATYESGFVIDKFPISRPNLTFSTLTVSNMSPEDSSIYLCSVEGTVGGYTFGSGTRLTVV.

The rearrangement joins TRBV18 to TRBJ2-5; TRBD1 aligns across 8 bases. V trimming: 2 bases; J trimming: 4 bases; junction bases outside the gene matches: 3. The V gene's germline CDR1 is KGHSH and CDR2 LQKENI. CDR3 length equals 14 residues. As DNA, the CDR3 is TGTGCCAGCTCACCAGCCGACAGGGGAGAGACCCAGTACTTC. Translated: CASSPADRGETQYF. Full variable domain (outside the CDR3, taken from reference TRBV18 and TRBJ2-5): NAGVMQNPRHLVRRRGQEARLRCSPMKGHSHVYWYRQLPEEGLKFMVYLQKENIIDESGMPKERFSAEFPKEGPSILRIQQVVRGDSAAYFCASSPADRGETQYFGPGTRLLVL.

This clonotype was observed a handful of times. V usage is TRBV2 and J usage is TRBJ2-7; D ambiguous. The CDR3 length is 13 residues. The germline V and J ends were trimmed by 5 bases and 3 bases, with 11 bases remaining between them. Germline V gene lookup returns CDR1 SNHLY and CDR2 FYNNEI. The CDR3 DNA reads TGTGCCAGCAGTCCACTTAAATACTACGAGCAGTACTTC. As protein: CASSPLKYYEQYF.

This chain connects TRBV4-3 to TRBJ2-1; TRBD2 matches at 8 bases. The ends lost 1 base at V and 7 bases at J; junction bases unmatched: 15. Germline lookup yields CDR1 LGHNA and CDR2 YSLEER. The CDR3 has 18 residues. The CDR3: CASSQGSQSGSWMNEQFF. The CDR3 bases are TGCGCCAGCAGCCAAGGCTCCCAAAGCGGGAGCTGGATGAATGAGCAGTTCTTC.

About this clonotype: The junction does not match germline at one end; this may be a read error. V usage is TRBV12-3 or TRBV12-4 and J usage is TRBJ2-7, with a possible D match to TRBD1 (5 bases). This CDR3 comprises 13 residues. CDR3 sequence reads: CASTLNQGYEQYF. CDR3 bases: TGTGCCAGCACTTTAAATCAGGGCTACGAGCAGTACTTC.

This clonotype was detected ten times or more. V gene TRBV28 combines with J gene TRBJ2-3; maybe TRBD2 (6 bases). The CDR3 length is 15 residues. Per the germline V gene, CDR1 is MDHEN and CDR2 is SYDVKM. V was cut by 5 bases and J by 0 bases, with 12 bases left in between. The CDR3 spells CASSPGTLSTDTQYF. As DNA, the CDR3 is TGTGCCAGCAGTCCGGGGACTTTGAGCACAGATACGCAGTATTTT.

The V call is TRBV29-1, the J call TRBJ2-3; TRBD2 might be the D (6 bases). This CDR3 has 15 amino acids. Germline V gene data show CDR1 as SQVTM and CDR2 as ANQGSEA. Trimming stripped 8 bases from V and 0 bases from J, with 18 bases between. Here the CDR3 DNA reads TGCAGCCCTTTCGTAGCGGAGCCCAGCACAGATACGCAGTATTTT. Translation: CSPFVAEPSTDTQYF.

This clonotype has just a few counts. The chain carries TRBV6-5 and TRBJ2-3; TRBD2 aligns across 9 bases. CDR3 size: 16 residues. Unmatched junction bases numbered 8, after V lost 4 bases and J lost 3 bases. The V gene's germline CDR1 is MNHEY and CDR2 SVGAGI. The CDR3 DNA is TGTGCCAGCAGTTGGTTGGCGGGGGGGGATACAGATACGCAGTATTTT. It yields the protein CASSWLAGGDTDTQYF.

A single count supports this clonotype. The V call is TRBV19, the J call TRBJ1-1; possible D gene TRBD1, 6 bases. The CDR3 is 14 residues long. The ends were cut back, 10 bases at V and 2 bases at J, with 17 bases in the middle. Germline V gene data show CDR1 as LNHDA and CDR2 as SQIVND (reference sequence). The CDR3 bases are TGTGCCACAAGATGGGGGGGCCTAAACACTGAAGCTTTCTTT. It codes for CATRWGGLNTEAFF.

This clonotype has at least ten counts. This chain uses TRBV4-2 with TRBJ2-7; D could derive from TRBD1 or TRBD2 (5 bases each). This CDR3 contains 14 residues. V lost 1 base to trimming and J lost 5 bases, with 12 bases between them. Germline CDR1 reads LGHNA; CDR2 reads YNFKEQ. CDR3 DNA: TGTGCCAGCAGCCAAGCCGGGACCTCTCACGAGCAGTACTTC. Its protein is CASSQAGTSHEQYF.

The chain recombines TRBV4-2 with TRBJ2-3, with D maybe TRBD2 (6 bases). This CDR3 is 18 amino acids long. Germline V gene data show CDR1 as LGHNA and CDR2 as YNFKEQ. The V and J ends lost 3 bases and 2 bases respectively, with 21 bases between them. DNA of the CDR3: TGTGCCAGCAGCCATCCCTCTGAGCGGGCGCTTTACACAGATACGCAGTATTTT. It encodes CASSHPSERALYTDTQYF.